Below are 11 T cell receptor beta chains sequenced from a single sample in a study of cytomegalovirus exposure and HLA in healthy donors. PCR involved 60 Vbeta and 13 Jbeta primers. Clones were sequenced by immunoSEQ multiplex PCR, and TCRdb holds only the in-frame ones, with some missing. The sample lists 60,000 to 70,000 clones; about 75% were seen once. The sequenced sample was PBMCs. The receptors originated from a middle-aged woman in good health and CMV-seropositive.

This clone was observed a handful of times. The chain is built from TRBV15 and TRBJ1-3; D gene unclear. Germline assignment: CDR1 LNHNV and CDR2 YYDKDF (reference sequence). V lost 1 base, J lost 4 bases, and 8 bases lay in between. This CDR3 is built from 14 residues. The CDR3 sequence: CATSRAESGNTIYF. The CDR3, as DNA: TGTGCCACCAGCAGAGCTGAGTCAGGAAACACCATATATTTT.

The chain uses TRBV19 and TRBJ1-3; weak D call: TRBD1 (5 bases). V lost 6 bases and J 8 bases, leaving 8 bases between the germline ends. CDR1 and CDR2 from the germline V gene are LNHDA and SQIVND (reference sequence). This CDR3 comprises 11 residues. The CDR3 loop is CASSLRDTIYF. The DNA of the CDR3 is TGTGCCAGTAGCCTCAGGGACACCATATATTTT.

The chain carries TRBV7-2 and TRBJ1-2, with a tentative D call TRBD1 (6 bases). Germline assignment: CDR1 SGHTA and CDR2 FQGNSA. CDR3 length equals 15 residues. Deletions cut 9 bases from V and 2 bases from J, with 19 bases between. CDR3 loop: CASRPGGAGNYGYTF. The CDR3 nucleotides are TGTGCCAGTAGACCGGGGGGGGCGGGCAACTATGGCTACACCTTC.

The chain recombines TRBV6-1 with TRBJ2-6, with 7 bases identical to TRBD1. The CDR3 totals 14 residues. CDR1 MNHNS and CDR2 SASEGT come from the germline V gene. Losses at the gene ends were 7 bases for V and 4 bases for J; bases not matched to a gene: 4. The CDR3 nucleotides read TGTGCCAGCACTGAGACAGGGGGGGCCAACGTCCTGACTTTC. It encodes CASTETGGANVLTF.

The chain links TRBV5-1 to TRBJ2-3; D is possibly TRBD1 (6 bases). Germline lookup yields CDR1 SGHRS and CDR2 YFSETQ. The CDR3 is 14 residues long. Trimming removed 6 bases at V and 2 bases at J, with 13 bases between. CDR3 loop: CASTLDSPTDTQYF. The DNA for the CDR3 is TGCGCCAGCACCCTGGACAGTCCCACAGATACGCAGTATTTT.

The chain combines TRBV6-1 with TRBJ1-2; D unresolved. Trimming took off 2 bases at V and 1 base at J, with 11 bases between the two ends. The CDR3 loop spans 15 amino acids. Germline V gene sequence: CDR1 MNHNS, CDR2 SASEGT. CDR3 sequence reads: CASSENSRGNYGYTF. The CDR3 bases are TGTGCCAGCAGTGAAAACTCCCGCGGTAACTATGGCTACACCTTC.

The chain carries TRBV29-1 and TRBJ1-3; maybe TRBD1 (6 bases). V dropped 6 bases and J dropped 1 base, with 13 bases sitting between them. The germline V gene has CDR1 SQVTM and CDR2 ANQGSEA. The CDR3 has 14 amino acids. CDR3 amino acids: CSVRGTSSGNTIYF. As DNA, the CDR3 is TGCAGCGTGCGAGGGACATCTTCTGGAAACACCATATATTTT. The whole variable domain, filled in from reference TRBV29-1 and TRBJ1-3, reads SAVISQKPSRDICQRGTSLTIQCQVDSQVTMMFWYRQQPGQSLTLIATANQGSEATYESGFVIDKFPISRPNLTFSTLTVSNMSPEDSSIYLCSVRGTSSGNTIYFGEGSWLTVV.

This chain joins TRBV19 and TRBJ1-2, with a weak D call TRBD1 (6 bases). The CDR3 has 16 residues. The V end was cut by 7 bases, the J end by 0 bases, with 18 bases between. From germline, CDR1 is LNHDA and CDR2 SQIVND (reference sequence). For the CDR3, the DNA is TGTGCCAGTACCAAGGGACAAACACCGTCTAACTATGGCTACACCTTC. It codes for CASTKGQTPSNYGYTF.

In this sample, this clone turned up a few times. The rearrangement links TRBV9 to TRBJ2-3, with D possibly TRBD1 on 5 matching bases. Germline V gene sequence: CDR1 SGDLS, CDR2 YYNGEE. Trimming cost V 3 bases and J 8 bases, with 16 bases left between them. This CDR3 has 14 residues. CDR3 protein: CASSATYDSVTQYF. CDR3 nucleotides: TGTGCCAGCAGCGCCACCTACGACAGCGTTACGCAGTATTTT.

The chain recombines TRBV4-3 with TRBJ2-1; TRBD2 aligns across 8 bases. Germline loops: CDR1 LGHNA, CDR2 YSLEER. The CDR3 consists of 17 residues. Unmatched junction bases numbered 12, after V lost 4 bases and J lost 4 bases. The CDR3 DNA is TGCGCCAGCAGCCTCCAACCGGGCGGGGGGTCTTACAATGAGCAGTTCTTC. It encodes CASSLQPGGGSYNEQFF.

The rearrangement uses TRBV11-2 and TRBJ2-2; 10 positions agree with TRBD2. The CDR3 has 15 residues. In germline, CDR1 is SGHAT, CDR2 FQNNGV. The ends lost 2 bases at V and 5 bases at J; junction bases unmatched: 2. In DNA form, the CDR3 reads TGTGCCAGCAGCTTAATAGCGGGGGGTACCGGGGAGCTGTTTTTT. It encodes CASSLIAGGTGELFF.